The 24 T cell receptor beta chains presented below share a single source sample, sequenced in a study of T cells in localized non-small cell lung cancer. Generated by immunoSEQ multiplex PCR, the TCRdb table keeps only in-frame clones and is missing some. The data hold roughly 900 clones, with approximately 20% observed a single time. Sequenced here: lung tumor tissue, sampled before any cancer treatment. Receptor source: a female donor older than 55 with stage II squamous cell lung carcinoma.

This clone was detected only a few times. Written as DNA, the CDR3 is TGTGCCAGCAGCGTAGGCCCCCTAACGACAGGGGGTGGCACTGAAGCTTTCTTT. Translation: CASSVGPLTTGGGTEAFF. The chain has TRBV9 and TRBJ1-1; 9 bases agree with TRBD1. V lost 0 bases to trimming and J lost 4 bases; unmatched junction nucleotides: 13. Germline V CDR1 and CDR2: SGDLS, YYNGEE. The CDR3 covers 18 residues.

This clone is large. This rearrangement joins TRBV9 to TRBJ2-7, with a weak D call TRBD1 (5 bases). Germline values: CDR1 SGDLS, CDR2 YYNGEE. The CDR3 spans 15 residues. Trimming cost V 8 bases and J 1 base, with 19 bases left between them. The CDR3 DNA sequence: TGTGCCAGTAGGGTGGGGCCCCACGATTCCTACGAGCAGTACTTC. Translation: CASRVGPHDSYEQYF.

By frequency in the sample, this clone is medium-sized. The rearrangement links TRBV11-3 to TRBJ2-3; D is perhaps TRBD2 (5 bases). The germline gives CDR1 SGHNT, CDR2 YENEEA. The CDR3 sequence is 15 residues long. Trimming removed 3 bases from V and 0 bases from J, with 10 bases in between. The CDR3 coding sequence is TGTGCCAGCAGCTTGAGGAGCGGTAGCACAGATACGCAGTATTTT. This codes for CASSLRSGSTDTQYF.

J is TRBJ2-2 and V is TRBV9; D possibly corresponds to TRBD1 (5 bases). CDR1 is SGDLS and CDR2 is YYNGEE in the germline V gene. Deletions cut 5 bases from V and 6 bases from J, with 8 bases between. This CDR3 has 12 amino acids. The CDR3 loop is CASRGVAGELFF. For the CDR3, the DNA is TGTGCCAGCAGAGGGGTAGCCGGGGAGCTGTTTTTT. The complete variable domain, with remaining parts taken from reference TRBV9 and TRBJ2-2, reads DSGVTQTPKHLITATGQRVTLRCSPRSGDLSVYWYQQSLDQGLQFLIQYYNGEERAKGNILERFSAQQFPDLHSELNLSSLELGDSALYFCASRGVAGELFFGEGSRLTVL.

This rearrangement joins TRBV30 to TRBJ2-2, with 9 nucleotides matching TRBD1. In germline, CDR1 is GTSNPN, CDR2 SVGIG (reference sequence). This CDR3 region has 16 residues. The CDR3 region is CAAKIDRGIGIGELFF. The CDR3 nucleotides are TGTGCTGCAAAAATCGACAGGGGGATAGGGATCGGGGAGCTGTTTTTT.

J is TRBJ2-1 and V is TRBV14; D unresolved. Germline V gene data show CDR1 as SGHDN and CDR2 as FVKESK. This CDR3 comprises 14 residues. Trimming left V 0 bases short and J 13 bases short, with 16 bases between. In nucleotides, the CDR3 is TGTGCCAGCAGCCAAGACCGCTCCCTGGGCCGACAGTTCTTC. Amino acid sequence: CASSQDRSLGRQFF.

The rearrangement uses TRBV28 and TRBJ2-1; D may be TRBD1 (5 bases). This CDR3 is 15 amino acids long. Germline V gene sequence: CDR1 MDHEN, CDR2 SYDVKM. Trimming pared 6 bases from V and 6 bases from J, leaving 18 bases between. CDR3 bases: TGTGCCAGCAGCCATACAGGCCCAAGTCCCAATGAGCAGTTCTTC. Protein product: CASSHTGPSPNEQFF.

In this sample, this clone turned up a few times. The V gene is TRBV7-6, the J gene TRBJ2-7; weak D call: TRBD2 (5 bases). The V end was cut by 3 bases, the J end by 6 bases, with 15 bases between. Looked up from germline, CDR1 is SGHVS and CDR2 is FNYEAQ. This CDR3 has 14 residues. The CDR3 DNA sequence: TGTGCCAGCAGCTTGGGGTGGGGAGTCGGCGAGCAGTACTTC. Translating it yields CASSLGWGVGEQYF.

Within the sample, this clone is medium-sized. The rearrangement links TRBV11-3 to TRBJ1-2; possibly TRBD1 for D (5 bases). The V gene lost 0 bases and the J gene lost 4 bases, with 12 bases spanning the gap. The CDR3 has 15 amino acids. Germline CDR1 is SGHNT and CDR2 is YENEEA. The CDR3 loop reads CASSLEGPSSYGYTF. CDR3 nucleotide sequence: TGTGCCAGCAGCTTAGAGGGGCCCAGCTCCTATGGCTACACCTTC.

The chain recombines TRBV9 with TRBJ2-1; D is perhaps TRBD1 (6 bases). The CDR3 sequence is 13 residues long. Germline CDR1 is SGDLS and CDR2 is YYNGEE. V dropped 7 bases and J dropped 6 bases, with 14 bases sitting between them. In nucleotides, the CDR3 is TGTGCCAGCGGGGCAGGGGCCCCCAATGAGCAGTTCTTC. It specifies CASGAGAPNEQFF. Based on the CDR3 plus reference TRBV9 and TRBJ2-1, the full variable domain is DSGVTQTPKHLITATGQRVTLRCSPRSGDLSVYWYQQSLDQGLQFLIQYYNGEERAKGNILERFSAQQFPDLHSELNLSSLELGDSALYFCASGAGAPNEQFFGPGTRLTVL.

The chain is built from TRBV12-5 and TRBJ1-6; possible D gene TRBD1, 5 bases. CDR1 LGHNT and CDR2 FRNRAP come from the germline V gene. The CDR3 runs to 13 residues. DNA of the CDR3: TGTGCCAGCACCCTTGGTTGGAAGGGGACCCTCCACTTT. It is translated as CASTLGWKGTLHF.

This clone is medium-sized (0.01 to 0.1%) by share. The chain is built from TRBV11-3 and TRBJ2-6; possibly TRBD1 for D (6 bases). The germline V gene encodes CDR1 SGHNT and CDR2 YENEEA. The V end was cut by 4 bases, the J end by 4 bases, with 14 bases between. This CDR3 region has 16 residues. The CDR3 region is CASSSGRGVGANVLTF. As DNA, the CDR3 is TGTGCCAGCAGCTCGGGCAGGGGAGTAGGGGCCAACGTCCTGACTTTC. The full variable domain, its missing parts supplied by reference TRBV11-3 and TRBJ2-6, is EAGVVQSPRYKIIEKKQPVAFWCNPISGHNTLYWYLQNLGQGPELLIRYENEEAVDDSQLPKDRFSAERLKGVDSTLKIQPAELGDSAVYLCASSSGRGVGANVLTFGAGSRLTVL.

The CDR3 is CASSPLVFSSSYNEQFF. The CDR3 nucleotides read TGTGCCAGCAGCCCGTTGGTCTTTTCCAGCTCCTACAATGAGCAGTTCTTC. The chain is built from TRBV11-3 and TRBJ2-1, with D hard to call. V was trimmed by 5 bases and J by 0 bases, leaving 17 bases between them. The CDR3 runs 17 residues. Germline loops: CDR1 SGHNT, CDR2 YENEEA. The full variable domain, in which reference TRBV11-3 and TRBJ2-1 provide the parts outside the CDR3, is EAGVVQSPRYKIIEKKQPVAFWCNPISGHNTLYWYLQNLGQGPELLIRYENEEAVDDSQLPKDRFSAERLKGVDSTLKIQPAELGDSAVYLCASSPLVFSSSYNEQFFGPGTRLTVL.

This clone was counted only a few times. The chain couples TRBV11-3 to TRBJ2-7; 7 bases fit TRBD1. This CDR3 contains 15 residues. After removal of 1 base from V and 6 bases from J, the junction contained 9 bases not matched to a gene. Germline V gene lookup returns CDR1 SGHNT and CDR2 YENEEA. The CDR3 bases are TGTGCCAGCAGCTTAGGGACAGGACGCGGATTCGAGCAGTACTTC. This sequence encodes CASSLGTGRGFEQYF.

This chain uses TRBV23-1 with TRBJ2-5; D gene unclear. TRBV23-1 is flagged as an ORF with uncertain function. The CDR3 spans 14 residues. Trimming stripped 6 bases from V and 0 bases from J, with 11 bases between. CDR3 loop: CASSQDIHQETQYF. In nucleotides, the CDR3 is TGCGCCAGCAGCCAAGACATCCACCAAGAGACCCAGTACTTC.

This clone qualifies as medium-sized. The rearrangement joins TRBV11-3 to TRBJ1-3, with TRBD1 identical over 8 bases. CDR1 and CDR2 (germline): SGHNT, YENEEA. This CDR3 spans 15 amino acids. Unmatched junction bases numbered 3, after V lost 5 bases and J lost 0 bases. For the CDR3, the DNA is TGTGCCAGCAGCCGACAGGGGTTCTCTGGAAACACCATATATTTT. It codes for CASSRQGFSGNTIYF.

J is TRBJ2-5 and V is TRBV29-1; D may be TRBD2 (5 bases). The length of the CDR3 is 13 residues. Germline-derived CDR1 and CDR2 are SQVTM and ANQGSEA. Between the trimmed V and J ends, which lost 4 bases and 4 bases, there was a span of 13 bases. The CDR3: CSVGEGPGETQYF. CDR3 sequence (DNA): TGCAGCGTTGGCGAGGGTCCGGGAGAGACCCAGTACTTC.

The rearrangement joins TRBV19 to TRBJ2-1; 10 nucleotides agree with TRBD2. The CDR3 contains 18 residues. Looked up from germline, CDR1 is LNHDA and CDR2 is SQIVND (reference sequence). V shed 5 bases, J shed 8 bases, and the junction held 18 bases outside the gene matches. CDR3 in DNA: TGTGCCAGTAGTCCTATAGCGGGGGGCCCCCAGGGAGGCCATGAGCAGTTCTTC. Its protein is CASSPIAGGPQGGHEQFF.

The V gene is TRBV12-2, the J gene TRBJ2-7; the D call TRBD1 from the table was never checked on the DNA. TRBV12-2 is shown as a pseudogene. The CDR3 has 15 amino acids. CDR3 sequence: CASRLRGQGPYEQYF. In nucleotides, the CDR3 is TGTGCCAGTCGGCTTAGAGGTCAGGGCCCCTACGAGCAGTACTTC.

The chain carries TRBV19 and TRBJ1-4; no clear D. The CDR3 consists of 13 residues. Germline CDR1 LNHDA, CDR2 SQIVND (reference sequence). V lost 6 bases and J lost 2, with 7 bases in between. CDR3 coding DNA: TGTGCCAGTAGCTATGGGACTAATGAAAAACTGTTTTTT. Translated: CASSYGTNEKLFF.

This clone is medium-sized in the sample. The chain is built from TRBV6-8 and TRBJ1-1; TRBD1 might be the D (6 bases). With 0 bases removed from V and 1 base from J, the gap between germline ends came to 9 bases. Germline values: CDR1 MNHGY, CDR2 SAAAGT. This CDR3 region has 15 residues. The CDR3: CASSYSGGTNTEAFF. CDR3 in DNA: TGTGCCAGCAGTTACTCGGGGGGCACGAACACTGAAGCTTTCTTT.

The chain combines TRBV19 with TRBJ2-1; TRBD1 aligns across 9 bases. The germline V gene encodes CDR1 LNHDA and CDR2 SQIVND (reference sequence). The CDR3 is 16 amino acids. With V trimmed by 5 bases and J by 6 bases, 11 bases remained unmatched. CDR3 coding DNA: TGTGCCAGTAGTTTTTCACAGGGGGCGATAGGCAATGAGCAGTTCTTC. Its protein is CASSFSQGAIGNEQFF.

V gene TRBV5-1 combines with J gene TRBJ1-5; 8 nucleotides match TRBD1. The length of the CDR3 is 18 residues. Germline trimming cut 0 bases from V and 4 bases from J; bases unmatched to any gene: 12. CDR1 is SGHRS, CDR2 YFSETQ, per germline. The CDR3 spells CASSLDPNDRGRNQPQHF. CDR3 in DNA: TGCGCCAGCAGCTTGGACCCTAATGACAGGGGCAGGAATCAGCCCCAGCATTTT.

A few counts support this clone. The chain links TRBV19 to TRBJ1-5, with 10 nucleotides matching TRBD1. V lost 5 bases, J lost 6 bases, and 10 bases stayed unmatched. Per germline, CDR1 LNHDA and CDR2 SQIVND (reference sequence). This CDR3 region has 16 residues. As DNA, the CDR3 is TGTGCCAGTAGTTTTAACTCCGGGACAGGGGTTCAGCCCCAGCATTTT. This gives the protein CASSFNSGTGVQPQHF. The variable domain in full, completed from reference TRBV19 and TRBJ1-5, reads DGGITQSPKYLFRKEGQNVTLSCEQNLNHDAMYWYRQDPGQGLRLIYYSQIVNDFQKGDIAEGYSVSREKKESFPLTVTSAQKNPTAFYLCASSFNSGTGVQPQHFGDGTRLSIL.